Presented here are 7 T cell receptor beta chains from one specimen sequenced in a study of CD8 T cells in Susac syndrome. RNA was extracted with the RNeasy kit, and a quantity of roughly 0.45 to 1 ug was reverse transcribed using random hexamers. TCRdb called the immunoSEQ multiplex PCR reads again in MiXCR, with one record for every CDR3 protein. The table records about 170,000 distinct CDR3 sequences, roughly 95% of them present only once. The sequenced material came from CD4+ T cells from PBMCs. These receptors were collected from a human donor with Susac syndrome.

The J gene is TRBJ1-6, the V gene TRBV9; the D is unclear. Germline V CDR1 and CDR2: SGDLS, YYNGEE. This CDR3 is 16 amino acids long. Trimming removed 0 bases from V and 7 bases from J, with 14 bases in between. The CDR3 DNA reads TGTGCCAGCAGCGTAGGAAGTCGGGTCCAAAATTCACCCCTCCACTTT. Its translation: CASSVGSRVQNSPLHF. Variable domain in full (rest from reference TRBV9 and TRBJ1-6): DSGVTQTPKHLITATGQRVTLRCSPRSGDLSVYWYQQSLDQGLQFLIQYYNGEERAKGNILERFSAQQFPDLHSELNLSSLELGDSALYFCASSVGSRVQNSPLHFGNGTRLTVT.

The chain combines TRBV20-1 with TRBJ1-5, with 7 bases matching TRBD1. Germline trimming cut 1 base from V and 7 bases from J; bases unmatched to any gene: 4. Germline V gene lookup returns CDR1 DFQATT and CDR2 SNEGSKA (reference sequence). CDR3 length: 13 residues. CDR3 amino acids: CSARGTGQQPQHF. In DNA, the CDR3 is TGCAGTGCTAGAGGGACAGGTCAACAGCCCCAGCATTTT.

This rearrangement joins TRBV7-9 to TRBJ2-3; D gene unclear. The CDR3 extends over 11 amino acids. Trimming cost V 8 bases and J 0 bases, with 3 bases left between them. Germline values: CDR1 SEHNR, CDR2 FQNEAQ (reference sequence). CDR3 in amino acids: CASGSTDTQYF. The CDR3 coding sequence is TGTGCCAGCGGAAGCACAGATACGCAGTATTTT.

The rearrangement uses TRBV2 and TRBJ2-5; TRBD2 is a possible D gene (7 bases). CDR1 and CDR2 (germline): SNHLY, FYNNEI. V lost 9 bases and J 3 bases, leaving 17 bases between the germline ends. CDR3 size: 14 residues. The CDR3 nucleotides are TGTGCCAGTGGAAGGGGGGGTTTCGAAGAGACCCAGTACTTC. This sequence encodes CASGRGGFEETQYF.

V usage is TRBV6-2 or TRBV6-3 and J usage is TRBJ2-1; D unresolved. V was pared by 5 bases and J by 5 bases, with 13 bases between. The CDR3 contains 14 residues. The germline V gene encodes CDR1 MNHEY and CDR2 SVGEGT. CDR3 loop: CASSLQDADNEQFF. CDR3 coding DNA: TGTGCCAGCAGTCTCCAGGACGCTGACAATGAGCAGTTCTTC.

This chain links TRBV5-4 with TRBJ2-5, with D perhaps matching TRBD2 (5 bases). The CDR3 runs 14 residues. Germline V CDR1 and CDR2: SGHNT, YYREEE (reference sequence). V lost 6 bases to trimming and J lost 5 bases, with 17 bases between them. The CDR3 DNA is TGTGCCAGCATGACCAGGCTGGGCGGGGAGACCCAGTACTTC. Residues: CASMTRLGGETQYF. The whole variable domain, remainder taken from reference TRBV5-4 and TRBJ2-5, is ETGVTQSPTHLIKTRGQQVTLRCSSQSGHNTVSWYQQALGQGPQFIFQYYREEENGRGNFPPRFSGLQFPNYSSELNVNALELDDSALYLCASMTRLGGETQYFGPGTRLLVL.

The chain's CDR3 is CASSRLTGALETQYF. The CDR3, as DNA: TGTGCCAGCAGCCGATTAACAGGGGCTTTGGAGACCCAGTACTTC. The gene calls are TRBV7-9 and TRBJ2-5; the match to TRBD1 covers 7 bases. V was clipped by 5 bases and J by 5 bases; unmatched bases: 11. The CDR3 contains 15 residues. Germline CDR1 and CDR2: SEHNR and FQNEAQ (reference sequence).